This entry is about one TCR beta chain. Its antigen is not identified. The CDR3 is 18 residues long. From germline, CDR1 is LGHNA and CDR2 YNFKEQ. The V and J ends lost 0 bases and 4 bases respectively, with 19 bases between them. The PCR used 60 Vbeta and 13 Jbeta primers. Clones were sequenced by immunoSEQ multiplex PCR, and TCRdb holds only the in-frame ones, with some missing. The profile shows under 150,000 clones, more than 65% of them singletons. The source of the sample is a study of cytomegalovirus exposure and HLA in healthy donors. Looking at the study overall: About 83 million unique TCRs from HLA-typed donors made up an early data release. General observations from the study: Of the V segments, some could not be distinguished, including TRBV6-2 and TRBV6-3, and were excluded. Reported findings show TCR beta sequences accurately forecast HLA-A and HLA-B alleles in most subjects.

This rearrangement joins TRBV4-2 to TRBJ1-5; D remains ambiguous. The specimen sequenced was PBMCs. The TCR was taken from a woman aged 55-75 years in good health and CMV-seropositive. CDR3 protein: CASSQDLLTGASNQPQHF. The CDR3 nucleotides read TGTGCCAGCAGCCAAGATCTCCTTACGGGAGCTAGTAATCAGCCCCAGCATTTT.